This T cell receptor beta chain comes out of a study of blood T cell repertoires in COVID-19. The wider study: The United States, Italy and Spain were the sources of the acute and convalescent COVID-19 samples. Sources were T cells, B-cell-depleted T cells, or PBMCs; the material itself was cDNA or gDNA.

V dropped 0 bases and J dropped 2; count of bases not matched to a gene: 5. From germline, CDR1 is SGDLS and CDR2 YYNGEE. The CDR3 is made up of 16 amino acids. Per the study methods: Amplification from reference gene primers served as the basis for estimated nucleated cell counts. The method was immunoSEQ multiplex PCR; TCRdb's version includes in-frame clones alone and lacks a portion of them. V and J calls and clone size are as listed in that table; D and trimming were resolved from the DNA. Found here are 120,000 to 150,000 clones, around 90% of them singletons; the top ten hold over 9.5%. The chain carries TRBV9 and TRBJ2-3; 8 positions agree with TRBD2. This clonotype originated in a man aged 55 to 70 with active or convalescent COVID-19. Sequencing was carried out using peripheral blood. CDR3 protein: CASSVGGGRATDTQYF. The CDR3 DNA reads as TGTGCCAGCAGCGTAGGCGGGGGGAGGGCCACAGATACGCAGTATTTT.